This T cell receptor beta chain derives from a study of neurological immune-mediated disorders. TCRdb re-called the 5' RACE reads with MiXCR, one entry per CDR3 protein. The sample carries just under 60,000 distinct CDR3 sequences, 2% to 3% recorded once. This clonotype was detected many times. From germline, CDR1 is MNHEY and CDR2 SVGEGT. The CDR3 covers 12 residues. Trimming stripped 5 bases from V and 6 bases from J, with 8 bases between. Sequencing was done on a sample of PBMCs. This chain links TRBV6-2 or TRBV6-3 with TRBJ1-5; D is ambiguous. The receptor was derived from a man aged 50 to 60 with multiple sclerosis. CDR3 in DNA: TGTGCCAGCAGTGAACAACCTCAGCCCCAGCATTTT. Encoded protein: CASSEQPQPQHF.